This TCR beta chain was observed in a study of OX40 agonist ivuxolimab in advanced cancers. Sequenced by immunoSEQ multiplex PCR; TCRdb stores in-frame clones only, minus some. The table lists over 55,000 clones, around 80% of them singletons. With V trimmed by 0 bases and J by 6 bases, 5 bases remained unmatched. This CDR3 has 16 residues. CDR1 is MNHEY, CDR2 SVGAGI, per germline. The V gene is TRBV6-5, the J gene TRBJ2-2, with 9 bases fitting TRBD2. The receptor's source is an adult with an advanced solid tumor such as melanoma, head and neck, liver or kidney cancer. Sequences were derived from CD4+ or CD8+ T cells sorted from blood, sampled in a trial of the OX40 agonist ivuxolimab. The CDR3: CASSYSSSGISGELFF. The CDR3 DNA reads TGTGCCAGCAGTTACTCATCTAGCGGGATCTCCGGGGAGCTGTTTTTT.